The sequence of this T cell receptor beta chain was determined in a study of control samples from healthy donors and cancer patients. The method was immunoSEQ multiplex PCR; TCRdb's version includes in-frame clones alone and lacks a portion of them. The table lists more than 65,000 clones, 84% of them singletons. Germline assignment: CDR1 MDHEN and CDR2 SYDVKM. V dropped 10 bases and J dropped 5 bases, with 21 bases sitting between them. The CDR3 consists of 14 residues. The receptor was isolated from a man aged 50-59 years in good health. The chain carries TRBV28 and TRBJ2-7, with D perhaps matching TRBD2 (6 bases). Input material: blood. The CDR3 sequence: CATERAGRKNEQYF. The CDR3 nucleotides are TGTGCCACCGAGAGGGCGGGAAGGAAAAACGAGCAGTACTTC.